This T cell receptor beta chain stems from a study of T cell responses to AZD1222 COVID-19 vaccine. A remark on this clone: Antigen: not known.

Regarding the study as a whole: Clonal diversity was possibly underestimated, and white British individuals and females predominated among donors. There were repertoire samples only from the period after the peak T cell response. Seropositivity was recorded at baseline in only a handful of AZD1222 recipients.

Measured with immunoSEQ multiplex PCR; TCRdb has only the in-frame clones, and not every one. The data hold approximately 130,000 clones, with 88% observed a single time. This CDR3 spans 15 amino acids. Per the germline V gene, CDR1 is GTSNPN and CDR2 is SVGIG (reference sequence). The V gene lost 0 bases and the J gene lost 6 bases, with 16 bases spanning the gap. This TCR derives from an adult who received the AZD1222 COVID-19 vaccine. Sequences were derived from peripheral blood, sampled 28 days after the second AZD1222 dose. The chain joins TRBV30 to TRBJ2-3, with TRBD2 as a possible D gene (7 bases). CDR3 protein: CAWSVSAGAGDTQYF. The CDR3 coding sequence is TGTGCCTGGAGTGTATCGGCGGGGGCGGGGGATACGCAGTATTTT.